The entry below describes one TCR beta chain. The data were obtained in a study of cytomegalovirus exposure and HLA in healthy donors. The PCR made use of 60 Vbeta and 13 Jbeta primers. The method was immunoSEQ multiplex PCR; TCRdb's version includes in-frame clones alone and lacks a portion of them. Of tens of thousands of clones in the sample, roughly 80% are singletons; the top ten hold nearly 3.5%. The CDR3 contains 17 residues. With V trimmed by 5 bases and J by 10 bases, 17 bases remained unmatched. CDR1 is PRHDT, CDR2 FYEKMQ, per germline (reference sequence). This receptor was identified in a man aged 25-45 years in good health and CMV-seropositive. Sequencing was carried out using PBMCs. The V gene is TRBV13, the J gene TRBJ1-6; 7 nucleotides match TRBD1. The CDR3 loop is CASSVTGLGSEWSPLHF. The DNA of the CDR3 is TGTGCCAGCAGCGTGACAGGGTTGGGGAGTGAATGGTCACCCCTCCACTTT.